This T cell receptor (beta chain) was identified during a study of blood T cell repertoires in COVID-19. On the study more broadly: Both acute and convalescent COVID-19 samples were obtained from the United States, Italy and Spain. Sources were T cells, B-cell-depleted T cells, or PBMCs; the material itself was cDNA or gDNA.

Trimming pared 4 bases from V and 4 bases from J, leaving 19 bases between. Germline V CDR1 and CDR2: SGHAT, FQNNGV. This CDR3 has 16 amino acids. Assay used: immunoSEQ multiplex PCR; TCRdb lists only in-frame clones, some missing. The sample holds about 54,000 clones, around 84% seen once. The rearrangement links TRBV11-2 to TRBJ1-2, with D possibly TRBD1 on 5 matching bases. The receptor was isolated from a man aged 50 to 59 with acute or convalescent COVID-19. Sequencing was carried out using peripheral blood. In nucleotides, the CDR3 is TGTGCCAGCAGCTCGACAACCGACAGACTTTCCTATGGCTACACCTTC. This encodes CASSSTTDRLSYGYTF.